The 17 T cell receptor beta chains reported below all come from one sample, sequenced in a study of blood T cell repertoires in COVID-19. Generated by immunoSEQ multiplex PCR, the TCRdb table keeps only in-frame clones and is missing some. The data hold 150,000 to 200,000 clones, with about four fifths observed a single time. Sequenced sample: peripheral blood. The receptors here all came from a man aged 60 to 75 with active or convalescent COVID-19.

The genes are TRBV7-9 and TRBJ2-5, with D possibly being TRBD1 (7 bases). CDR3 length: 16 amino acids. Germline-derived CDR1 and CDR2 are SEHNR and FQNEAQ (reference sequence). V lost 6 bases and J lost 7, with 24 bases in between. The chain's CDR3 is CASSPTGDSPTGTQYF. In DNA form, the CDR3 reads TGTGCCAGCAGTCCCACGGGGGACAGCCCGACAGGGACCCAGTACTTC.

The chain links TRBV18 to TRBJ2-7; D gene uncertain. This CDR3 is 13 amino acids long. Trimming took off 4 bases at V and 2 bases at J, with 9 bases between the two ends. CDR1 and CDR2 from the germline V gene are KGHSH and LQKENI. The CDR3 bases are TGTGCCAGCTCACTAGCAGATACCTACGAGCAGTACTTC. Its translation: CASSLADTYEQYF.

The rearrangement uses TRBV6-1 and TRBJ2-2; 9 bases fit TRBD1. From germline, CDR1 is MNHNS and CDR2 SASEGT. The CDR3 is 19 amino acids. The J segment lost 6 bases and the V segment lost 2 bases, leaving 16 bases of the junction unmatched. The CDR3 is CASSETGNRQGVYPGELFF. CDR3 sequence (DNA): TGTGCCAGCAGTGAAACGGGAAATCGACAGGGGGTTTATCCCGGGGAGCTGTTTTTT.

V and J are TRBV28 and TRBJ1-3; 7 bases align to TRBD1. Germline assignment: CDR1 MDHEN and CDR2 SYDVKM. CDR3 length equals 14 residues. The V segment lost 6 bases and the J segment 4 bases; nucleotides outside the gene matches: 6. The CDR3 loop reads CASRVGTAGNTIYF. The CDR3 bases are TGTGCCAGCAGAGTAGGGACAGCCGGAAACACCATATATTTT.

This chain joins TRBV2 and TRBJ1-4, with unresolved D. Trimming stripped 4 bases from V and 0 bases from J, with 12 bases between. CDR1 is SNHLY and CDR2 is FYNNEI in the germline V gene. CDR3 length equals 16 residues. Here the CDR3 DNA reads TGTGCCAGCAGTGGGTCGGGGAGTGCAACTAATGAAAAACTGTTTTTT. Translating it yields CASSGSGSATNEKLFF.

The CDR3 DNA sequence: TGTGCCAGCAGCTTACTTTTCACTAGCGGGGCAAATGAGCAGTTCTTC. Encoded protein: CASSLLFTSGANEQFF. The chain recombines TRBV7-9 with TRBJ2-1; 10 bases are shared with TRBD2. CDR1 SEHNR and CDR2 FQNEAQ come from the germline V gene (reference sequence). The CDR3 sequence is 16 residues long. The V and J ends lost 2 bases and 7 bases, in that order; junction bases with no gene match: 8.

For this clone: The identical CDR3 is also encoded by other nucleotide sequences in the sample. This sequence joins TRBV2 and TRBJ1-1; D possibly corresponds to TRBD1 (5 bases). Trimming took 3 bases from V and 4 from J, leaving 6 bases between them. The CDR3 contains 12 residues. Germline V gives CDR1 SNHLY, CDR2 FYNNEI. CDR3 sequence reads: CASSEGGTEAFF. The CDR3 DNA follows: TGTGCCAGCAGTGAGGGGGGCACTGAAGCTTTCTTT.

This clone was counted between two and nine times. The V call is TRBV2, the J call TRBJ1-4; no definite D call. The CDR3 is 13 residues long. Germline values: CDR1 SNHLY, CDR2 FYNNEI. V lost 6 bases and J lost 4, with 9 bases in between. The CDR3 loop reads CASSPEHNEKLFF. In DNA form, the CDR3 reads TGTGCCAGCAGCCCTGAGCATAATGAAAAACTGTTTTTT.

The chain has TRBV7-2 and TRBJ1-5; no clear D. The germline gives CDR1 SGHTA, CDR2 FQGNSA. The CDR3 sequence is 15 residues long. The ends were cut back, 2 bases at V and 5 bases at J, with 13 bases in the middle. In DNA, the CDR3 is TGTGCCAGCAGCTTATATGGGAGCTCCGATCAGCCCCAGCATTTT. Protein sequence: CASSLYGSSDQPQHF. Full variable domain (remainder filled in from reference TRBV7-2 and TRBJ1-5): GAGVSQSPSNKVTEKGKDVELRCDPISGHTALYWYRQSLGQGLEFLIYFQGNSAPDKSGLPSDRFSAERTGGSVSTLTIQRTQQEDSAVYLCASSLYGSSDQPQHFGDGTRLSIL.

The chain recombines TRBV27 with TRBJ1-1, with D uncertain. Germline V gene data show CDR1 as MNHEY and CDR2 as SMNVEV (reference sequence). V lost 4 bases and J 0 bases, leaving 6 bases between the germline ends. This CDR3 is 13 amino acids long. CDR3 in amino acids: CASSSLLNTEAFF. The DNA for the CDR3 is TGTGCCAGCAGTTCCCTACTGAACACTGAAGCTTTCTTT.

The genes are TRBV18 and TRBJ1-1; 10 bases map to TRBD1. Germline assignment: CDR1 KGHSH and CDR2 LQKENI. The ends lost 6 bases at V and 5 bases at J; junction bases unmatched: 6. The CDR3 has 14 amino acids. CDR3 sequence (DNA): TGTGCCAGCTCTAGGGACAGGGGTTGGACTGAAGCTTTCTTT. Translated: CASSRDRGWTEAFF.

In nucleotides, the CDR3 is TGCAGTGCTAGTGGTGGGAGCGCTCCAGATACGCAGTATTTT. Translated: CSASGGSAPDTQYF. The J gene is TRBJ2-3, the V gene TRBV20-1, with D possibly TRBD2 on 5 matching bases. Trimming removed 3 bases from V and 4 bases from J, with 14 bases in between. Germline V gene lookup returns CDR1 DFQATT and CDR2 SNEGSKA (reference sequence). The CDR3 sequence is 14 residues long.

The chain couples TRBV19 to TRBJ2-4, with 8 bases identical to TRBD2. The trim removed 3 bases at V and 0 bases at J, leaving 10 bases unmatched. Germline assignment: CDR1 LNHDA and CDR2 SQIVND (reference sequence). The length of the CDR3 is 18 residues. CDR3 nucleotides: TGTGCCAGTAGTATTAGGTCTCAGCGGGGGCTAGCCAAAAACATTCAGTACTTC. It yields the protein CASSIRSQRGLAKNIQYF.

The chain recombines TRBV19 with TRBJ1-5, with D tentatively TRBD1 (6 bases). The CDR3 sequence is 14 residues long. Trimming removed 7 bases from V and 7 bases from J, with 17 bases in between. Germline CDR1 is LNHDA and CDR2 is SQIVND (reference sequence). CDR3 sequence: CASTQAGGQQPQHF. CDR3 bases: TGTGCCAGTACCCAGGCGGGGGGGCAACAGCCCCAGCATTTT.

The chain uses TRBV5-4 and TRBJ1-4; 9 bases match TRBD1. This CDR3 is built from 15 residues. CDR1 and CDR2 from the germline V gene are SGHNT and YYREEE (reference sequence). V shed 3 bases, J shed 7 bases, and the junction held 7 bases outside the gene matches. CDR3 DNA: TGTGCCAGCAGCTCGGGACAGGGTGGAGGTGAAAAACTGTTTTTT. Translating it yields CASSSGQGGGEKLFF.

The chain carries TRBV28 and TRBJ1-5; 10 bases match TRBD1. Looked up from germline, CDR1 is MDHEN and CDR2 is SYDVKM. V lost 6 bases, J lost 3 bases, and 5 bases stayed unmatched. The CDR3 consists of 15 residues. The CDR3 nucleotides read TGTGCCAGCAGGGCGGGACAGGGGACCAATCAGCCCCAGCATTTT. Translating gives CASRAGQGTNQPQHF.

This clone has only one observation. This rearrangement joins TRBV7-6 to TRBJ2-7, with 16 bases identical to TRBD2. Per the germline V gene, CDR1 is SGHVS and CDR2 is FNYEAQ. After removal of 1 base from V and 6 bases from J, the junction contained 12 bases not matched to a gene. This CDR3 comprises 19 residues. The CDR3 sequence is CASSLGPGLAGGTMGEQYF. In DNA form, the CDR3 reads TGTGCCAGCAGCTTAGGACCGGGACTAGCGGGAGGGACGATGGGCGAGCAGTACTTC.